The 19 T cell receptor beta chains presented below share a single source sample, sequenced in a study of blood T cell repertoires in COVID-19. Assay used: immunoSEQ multiplex PCR; TCRdb lists only in-frame clones, some missing. The sample has approximately 200,000 clones; around 83% are singletons. Sequencing was performed on peripheral blood. Every receptor here comes from a man aged 50 or older who had recovered from COVID-19.

The CDR3 region has the DNA TGTGCCACCAGCCAAGCACAGACCTATGGCTACACCTTC. Translation gives CATSQAQTYGYTF. The chain recombines TRBV24-1 with TRBJ1-2; D remains unclear. Germline CDR1 reads KGHDR; CDR2 reads SFDVKD. V was shortened by 7 bases and J by 4 bases, with 12 bases between the two germline ends. The CDR3 length is 13 residues.

The chain carries TRBV5-4 and TRBJ2-3; a possible D gene is TRBD1 (6 bases). From germline, CDR1 is SGHNT and CDR2 YYREEE (reference sequence). The CDR3 is 15 residues long. V gave up 5 bases and J gave up 0 bases, with 13 bases separating them. The CDR3 loop reads CASRHGQPSTDTQYF. CDR3 DNA: TGTGCCAGCAGACACGGACAGCCTAGCACAGATACGCAGTATTTT.

The count of this clone is one. The V call is TRBV30, the J call TRBJ2-3; 9 bases match TRBD2. CDR3 length equals 15 residues. V lost 4 bases to trimming and J lost 2 bases; unmatched junction nucleotides: 7. Germline values: CDR1 GTSNPN, CDR2 SVGIG (reference sequence). CDR3 protein: CAWNLAGYPTDTQYF. CDR3 nucleotide sequence: TGTGCCTGGAACCTAGCGGGATACCCCACAGATACGCAGTATTTT.

The chain combines TRBV9 with TRBJ2-1; possibly TRBD2 for D (5 bases). The CDR3 has 13 residues. Germline lookup yields CDR1 SGDLS and CDR2 YYNGEE. V shed 0 bases and J shed 6 bases, with 7 bases lying between them. This chain's CDR3 is CASSVGGFNEQFF. The CDR3 DNA reads as TGTGCCAGCAGCGTAGGCGGGTTCAATGAGCAGTTCTTC.

The chain recombines TRBV29-1 with TRBJ2-7, with D possibly matching TRBD2 (6 bases). V shed 4 bases and J shed 3 bases, with 16 bases lying between them. The CDR3 is 14 amino acids. Per germline, CDR1 SQVTM and CDR2 ANQGSEA. Here the CDR3 reads CSVAVAGGDYEQYF. CDR3 nucleotides: TGCAGCGTTGCCGTGGCGGGCGGGGACTACGAGCAGTACTTC.

The chain is built from TRBV10-2 and TRBJ1-5, with D possibly TRBD1 on 5 matching bases. CDR3 length: 16 amino acids. Germline CDR1 WSHSY, CDR2 SAAADI. Trimming cost V 2 bases and J 2 bases, with 13 bases left between them. The chain's CDR3 is CASSERGFLGNQPQHF. The DNA for the CDR3 is TGCGCCAGCAGTGAGCGGGGGTTTTTAGGCAATCAGCCCCAGCATTTT.

This rearrangement joins TRBV18 to TRBJ1-4; no reliable D call. Trimming shortened V by 1 base and J by 6 bases, and 12 bases separated the two germline ends. Germline assignment: CDR1 KGHSH and CDR2 LQKENI. This CDR3 spans 15 amino acids. CDR3 DNA sequence: TGTGCCAGCTCACCACGGAGTCAGTACCATGAAAAACTGTTTTTT. Its protein is CASSPRSQYHEKLFF.

The genes are TRBV27 and TRBJ2-7; TRBD1 matches 8 bases. Trimming removed 6 bases from V and 4 bases from J; junction bases left unmatched: 11. The CDR3 is 15 amino acids. CDR1 and CDR2 (germline): MNHEY, SMNVEV (reference sequence). The CDR3 region has the DNA TGTGCCAGCAGCTTGGGTGGGACAGGCGCATACGAGCAGTACTTC. Protein product: CASSLGGTGAYEQYF.

The chain couples TRBV30 to TRBJ2-7, with 8 positions matching TRBD1. With 2 bases clipped from V and 3 bases from J, the junction kept 9 bases outside the gene matches. CDR1 is GTSNPN, CDR2 SVGIG, per germline (reference sequence). The CDR3 length is 15 residues. CDR3 loop: CAWSLTGTGNYEQYF. The DNA for the CDR3 is TGTGCCTGGAGTTTAACCGGGACAGGCAACTACGAGCAGTACTTC. Based on the CDR3 plus reference TRBV30 and TRBJ2-7, the full variable domain is SQTIHQWPATLVQPVGSPLSLECTVEGTSNPNLYWYRQAAGRGLQLLFYSVGIGQISSEVPQNLSASRPQDRQFILSSKKLLLSDSGFYLCAWSLTGTGNYEQYFGPGTRLTVT.

V gene TRBV18 combines with J gene TRBJ2-7; maybe TRBD2 (6 bases). Germline V gene sequence: CDR1 KGHSH, CDR2 LQKENI. Trimming removed 4 bases from V and 2 bases from J, with 15 bases in between. The CDR3 is made up of 15 amino acids. In DNA form, the CDR3 reads TGTGCCAGCTCACGCGATCTAGCGCCCCCCTACGAGCAGTACTTC. Protein sequence: CASSRDLAPPYEQYF.

The chain recombines TRBV7-8 with TRBJ2-7; 8 bases are shared with TRBD2. This CDR3 contains 17 residues. With V trimmed by 5 bases and J by 5 bases, 17 bases remained unmatched. Germline V CDR1 and CDR2: SGHVS, FQNEAQ. The CDR3 DNA follows: TGTGCCAGCAGCCCGCGTCAACTAGCGGTGATACCCCACGAGCAGTACTTC. It is translated as CASSPRQLAVIPHEQYF.

This chain joins TRBV7-6 and TRBJ2-2; 7 bases line up with TRBD1. The CDR3 is 17 amino acids. The junction had 9 bases not matched to a gene; V was cut back by 1 base and J by 4 bases. The germline V gene encodes CDR1 SGHVS and CDR2 FNYEAQ. The CDR3 here is CASSLVGGQRITGELFF. CDR3 in DNA: TGTGCCAGCAGCTTAGTAGGGGGACAGCGCATCACCGGGGAGCTGTTTTTT. Full variable domain (missing parts from reference TRBV7-6 and TRBJ2-2): GAGVSQSPRYKVTKRGQDVALRCDPISGHVSLYWYRQALGQGPEFLTYFNYEAQQDKSGLPNDRFSAERPEGSISTLTIQRTEQRDSAMYRCASSLVGGQRITGELFFGEGSRLTVL.

This rearrangement joins TRBV11-2 to TRBJ2-7; 9 nucleotides line up with TRBD2. Trimming at V came to 2 bases and at J to 0 bases, leaving 2 bases not matched to a gene. The CDR3 is made up of 15 amino acids. Germline CDR1 is SGHAT and CDR2 is FQNNGV. CDR3 coding DNA: TGTGCCAGCAGCTTAAGTAGCGGGAGCTCCTACGAGCAGTACTTC. This codes for CASSLSSGSSYEQYF. The whole variable domain, filled in from reference TRBV11-2 and TRBJ2-7, reads EAGVAQSPRYKIIEKRQSVAFWCNPISGHATLYWYQQILGQGPKLLIQFQNNGVVDDSQLPKDRFSAERLKGVDSTLKIQPAKLEDSAVYLCASSLSSGSSYEQYFGPGTRLTVT.

The V and J genes are TRBV6-6 and TRBJ2-1; maybe TRBD2 (5 bases). Germline loops: CDR1 MNHNY, CDR2 SVGAGI (reference sequence). V lost 3 bases, J lost 9 bases, and 15 bases lay in between. The length of the CDR3 is 14 residues. CDR3 in amino acids: CASSYERLAAEQFF. The CDR3 bases are TGTGCCAGCAGTTATGAACGGCTAGCCGCTGAGCAGTTCTTC.

This clone turned up a few times. The gene calls are TRBV25-1 and TRBJ1-5; 8 positions match TRBD1. The CDR3 sequence is 14 residues long. V gave up 10 bases and J gave up 2 bases; unmatched junction bases: 7. Per germline, CDR1 MGHDK and CDR2 SYGVNS. The DNA for the CDR3 is TGTGCCACCCGCGGACAGGGTGGCAATCAGCCCCAGCATTTT. As protein: CATRGQGGNQPQHF.

J is TRBJ1-4 and V is TRBV30, with D tentatively TRBD1 (5 bases). The CDR3 extends over 15 amino acids. V shed 4 bases and J shed 0 bases, with 12 bases lying between them. Germline CDR1 reads GTSNPN; CDR2 reads SVGIG (reference sequence). CDR3 region: CAWNGGWATNEKLFF. The CDR3 DNA is TGTGCCTGGAACGGGGGTTGGGCAACTAATGAAAAACTGTTTTTT. Full variable domain (remainder filled in from reference TRBV30 and TRBJ1-4): SQTIHQWPATLVQPVGSPLSLECTVEGTSNPNLYWYRQAAGRGLQLLFYSVGIGQISSEVPQNLSASRPQDRQFILSSKKLLLSDSGFYLCAWNGGWATNEKLFFGSGTQLSVL.

This clone was picked up one time. The rearrangement joins TRBV2 to TRBJ2-3; 7 nucleotides align to TRBD2. Germline CDR1 reads SNHLY; CDR2 reads FYNNEI. The CDR3 sequence is 14 residues long. V lost 7 bases to trimming and J lost 1 base; unmatched junction nucleotides: 5. CDR3 in amino acids: CASNGGRRTDTQYF. CDR3 DNA sequence: TGTGCCAGCAACGGCGGGAGACGCACAGATACGCAGTATTTT.

The gene calls are TRBV18 and TRBJ2-1; D might be TRBD2 (5 bases). This CDR3 is built from 16 residues. In germline, CDR1 is KGHSH, CDR2 LQKENI. Deletions cut 0 bases from V and 6 bases from J, with 15 bases between. CDR3 bases: TGTGCCAGCTCACCACCGGGTCGCCTGGCGGGCAATGAGCAGTTCTTC. Translation gives CASSPPGRLAGNEQFF.

This sequence joins TRBV5-1 and TRBJ2-3; D possibly corresponds to TRBD1 (6 bases). Trimming cost V 2 bases and J 2 bases, with 15 bases left between them. This CDR3 comprises 16 residues. Germline V gene lookup returns CDR1 SGHRS and CDR2 YFSETQ. In nucleotides, the CDR3 is TGCGCCAGCAGCTTATCAGGGGAACCCCTCACAGATACGCAGTATTTT. The encoded protein is CASSLSGEPLTDTQYF.